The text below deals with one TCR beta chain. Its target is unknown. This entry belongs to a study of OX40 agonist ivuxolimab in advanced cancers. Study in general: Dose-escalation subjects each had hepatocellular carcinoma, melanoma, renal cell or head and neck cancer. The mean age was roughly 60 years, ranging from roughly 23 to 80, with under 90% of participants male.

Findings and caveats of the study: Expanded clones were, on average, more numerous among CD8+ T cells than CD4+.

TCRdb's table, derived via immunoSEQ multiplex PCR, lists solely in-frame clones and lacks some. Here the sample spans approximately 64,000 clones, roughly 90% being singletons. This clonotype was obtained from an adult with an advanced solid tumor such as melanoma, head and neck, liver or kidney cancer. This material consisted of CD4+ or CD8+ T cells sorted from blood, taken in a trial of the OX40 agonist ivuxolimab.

The CDR3 coding sequence is TGTGCCAGCAGTTGGCATAATTCACCCCTCCACTTT. Protein sequence: CASSWHNSPLHF. This chain connects TRBV28 to TRBJ1-6; no reliable D call. V lost 4 bases and J 5 bases, leaving 3 bases between the germline ends. The CDR3 length is 12 residues. From germline, CDR1 is MDHEN and CDR2 SYDVKM.